What follows are 26 T cell receptor beta chains derived from one specimen sequenced in a study of blood T cell repertoires in COVID-19. The repertoire was sequenced with immunoSEQ multiplex PCR; TCRdb's copy has only in-frame clones and lacks some. Of more than 300,000 clones in the sample, 86% are singletons; the top ten hold more than 9%. Material: PBMCs or T cells enriched from blood (not recorded which). The receptor set was obtained from a woman aged 18-29 years who had recovered from COVID-19.

The chain is built from TRBV30 and TRBJ1-4; D remains unclear. This CDR3 has 15 residues. The V and J ends lost 2 bases and 2 bases respectively, with 12 bases between them. Germline lookup yields CDR1 GTSNPN and CDR2 SVGIG (reference sequence). The CDR3 coding sequence is TGTGCCTGGAGTAGAGCGGGATCGACTAATGAAAAACTGTTTTTT. This sequence encodes CAWSRAGSTNEKLFF.

This rearrangement joins TRBV5-1 to TRBJ1-1; TRBD1 is a possible D gene (6 bases). This CDR3 has 14 amino acids. Germline CDR1 and CDR2: SGHRS and YFSETQ. The V end was cut by 5 bases, the J end by 3 bases, with 14 bases between. CDR3 nucleotide sequence: TGCGCCAGCAGATTTACAGGGAAACACACTGAAGCTTTCTTT. It encodes CASRFTGKHTEAFF.

The CDR3 nucleotides are TGTGCCAGCAGTGTTAGAGCGATACAGGGGGCTGGCGGGGAGCTGTTTTTT. It encodes CASSVRAIQGAGGELFF. The chain links TRBV6-1 to TRBJ2-2, with 9 bases that match TRBD1. This CDR3 spans 17 amino acids. Germline values: CDR1 MNHNS, CDR2 SASEGT. Unmatched junction bases numbered 13, after V lost 4 bases and J lost 7 bases.

CDR3 DNA sequence: TGTGCCAGCAGTTTATGGCCGTCGCGGGGGACTAACTATGGCTACACCTTC. Its protein is CASSLWPSRGTNYGYTF. The V gene is TRBV27, the J gene TRBJ1-2; D perhaps matches TRBD1 (5 bases). This CDR3 contains 17 residues. Trimming left V 1 base short and J 0 bases short, with 15 bases between. Germline V CDR1 and CDR2: MNHEY, SMNVEV (reference sequence).

This chain links TRBV13 with TRBJ2-2, with D tentatively TRBD1 (6 bases). This CDR3 contains 13 residues. The V and J ends lost 2 bases and 6 bases respectively, with 7 bases between them. CDR1 PRHDT and CDR2 FYEKMQ come from the germline V gene (reference sequence). This CDR3 is CASSLTGPGELFF. CDR3 nucleotides: TGTGCCAGCAGCTTAACAGGGCCCGGGGAGCTGTTTTTT.

J is TRBJ1-4 and V is TRBV28; D perhaps matches TRBD1 (6 bases). Trimming took off 5 bases at V and 10 bases at J, with 17 bases between the two ends. CDR3 length: 14 residues. The germline V gene encodes CDR1 MDHEN and CDR2 SYDVKM. This CDR3 reads CASSPRTERGKLFF. The CDR3 nucleotides read TGTGCCAGCAGTCCCCGGACAGAGCGCGGAAAACTGTTTTTT.

The rearrangement uses TRBV6-5 and TRBJ2-2; 10 nucleotides match TRBD2. CDR3 length: 15 residues. Germline lookup yields CDR1 MNHEY and CDR2 SVGAGI. Trimming cost V 4 bases and J 6 bases; bases outside gene matches: 5. CDR3 protein: CASSSSGSFAGELFF. Written as DNA, the CDR3 is TGTGCCAGCAGTTCTAGCGGGAGTTTCGCCGGGGAGCTGTTTTTT.

The rearrangement joins TRBV4-1 to TRBJ2-5; 7 nucleotides agree with TRBD2. This CDR3 spans 14 amino acids. Unmatched junction bases numbered 2, after V lost 3 bases and J lost 1 base. Germline V CDR1 and CDR2: MGHRA, YSYEKL. This chain's CDR3 is CASSQRGSQETQYF. In DNA form, the CDR3 reads TGCGCCAGCAGCCAGCGGGGGAGCCAAGAGACCCAGTACTTC.

This clone was counted a few times. The DNA of the CDR3 is TGCGCCAGCAGCCTCCCGGGGAACTCTAATGAAAAACTGTTTTTT. Encoded protein: CASSLPGNSNEKLFF. The gene calls are TRBV4-1 and TRBJ1-4; D remains ambiguous. Trimming took 4 bases from V and 3 from J, leaving 12 bases between them. The CDR3 has 15 amino acids. Per the germline V gene, CDR1 is MGHRA and CDR2 is YSYEKL.

CDR3 coding DNA: TGTGCCAGCAGACACGGGATAAACGCCTATAAAGCTTTCTTT. Amino acid sequence: CASRHGINAYKAFF. The chain joins TRBV6-5 to TRBJ1-1; D is unclear. The CDR3 is made up of 14 amino acids. The V and J ends lost 6 bases and 9 bases respectively, with 20 bases between them. Germline V gene data show CDR1 as MNHEY and CDR2 as SVGAGI.

V and J are TRBV7-9 and TRBJ1-5; no definite D call. The CDR3 loop spans 13 amino acids. The V gene lost 2 bases and the J gene lost 6 bases, with 8 bases spanning the gap. In germline, CDR1 is SEHNR, CDR2 FQNEAQ (reference sequence). In DNA, the CDR3 is TGTGCCAGCAGCTTACAGGTCGGTCAGCCCCAGCATTTT. It yields the protein CASSLQVGQPQHF.

The chain joins TRBV3-1 (or the pseudogene TRBV3-2) to TRBJ2-7; D is possibly TRBD1 (5 bases). V was pared by 4 bases and J by 11 bases, with 18 bases between. This CDR3 has 13 amino acids. Germline V gene sequence: CDR1 LGHDT, CDR2 YNNKEL (reference sequence). This CDR3 reads CASSPWGTPPEYF. Here the CDR3 DNA reads TGTGCCAGCAGCCCCTGGGGCACCCCGCCGGAGTACTTC.

The genes are TRBV5-1 and TRBJ2-1; 7 bases map to TRBD2. V shed 4 bases, J shed 3 bases, and the junction held 7 bases outside the gene matches. Germline V gene data show CDR1 as SGHRS and CDR2 as YFSETQ. The CDR3 sequence is 15 residues long. The CDR3 sequence is CASSLTTSHYNEQFF. CDR3 nucleotide sequence: TGCGCCAGCAGCCTGACGACTAGCCACTACAATGAGCAGTTCTTC.

The V call is TRBV5-6, the J call TRBJ2-7; 9 positions match TRBD2. The ends lost 2 bases at V and 2 bases at J; junction bases unmatched: 5. In germline, CDR1 is SGHDT, CDR2 YYEEEE. This CDR3 is built from 15 residues. DNA of the CDR3: TGTGCCAGCAGCTTCCGGGCGGGAGGGCCCTACGAGCAGTACTTC. Translation gives CASSFRAGGPYEQYF. Looking up the rest from reference TRBV5-6 and TRBJ2-7 gives the full variable domain: DAGVTQSPTHLIKTRGQQVTLRCSPKSGHDTVSWYQQALGQGPQFIFQYYEEEERQRGNFPDRFSGHQFPNYSSELNVNALLLGDSALYLCASSFRAGGPYEQYFGPGTRLTVT.

The rearrangement joins TRBV6-5 to TRBJ2-5; the D gene is possibly TRBD2 (7 bases). Per germline, CDR1 MNHEY and CDR2 SVGAGI. V lost 2 bases to trimming and J lost 4 bases, with 11 bases between them. The CDR3 covers 14 residues. CDR3 nucleotide sequence: TGTGCCAGCAGTTACGGGGGGGCAGGAGAGACCCAGTACTTC. This sequence encodes CASSYGGAGETQYF.

The rearrangement joins TRBV19 to TRBJ1-1, with D perhaps TRBD1 (6 bases). The V and J ends lost 3 bases and 1 base respectively, with 12 bases between them. This CDR3 spans 15 amino acids. CDR1 is LNHDA, CDR2 SQIVND, per germline (reference sequence). CDR3 in amino acids: CASSMATGGNTEAFF. In nucleotides, the CDR3 is TGTGCCAGTAGTATGGCGACAGGAGGGAACACTGAAGCTTTCTTT.

This clone was picked up one time. The gene calls are TRBV19 and TRBJ2-7; 9 bases are a match to TRBD2. Trimming cost V 10 bases and J 4 bases; bases outside gene matches: 17. This CDR3 is built from 16 residues. Germline V gene sequence: CDR1 LNHDA, CDR2 SQIVND (reference sequence). Here the CDR3 reads CATTPAGGSFSYEQYF. In nucleotides, the CDR3 is TGTGCCACCACCCCAGCGGGGGGTTCTTTTTCGTACGAGCAGTACTTC.

Notes on this clone: The same CDR3 can be traced to other DNA sequences in this sample. The chain uses TRBV2 and TRBJ2-7; a possible D gene is TRBD1 (5 bases). The ends were cut back, 2 bases at V and 3 bases at J, with 5 bases in the middle. This CDR3 is 12 amino acids long. The V gene's germline CDR1 is SNHLY and CDR2 FYNNEI. The CDR3, as DNA: TGTGCCAGCAGTGAACAGGGCTACGAGCAGTACTTC. It specifies CASSEQGYEQYF.

This chain links TRBV6-5 with TRBJ1-3; 7 bases align to TRBD1. The CDR3 is 15 residues long. V lost 4 bases, J lost 2 bases, and 5 bases stayed unmatched. CDR1 MNHEY and CDR2 SVGAGI come from the germline V gene. The CDR3 reads CASSFTGTAGNTIYF. For the CDR3, the DNA is TGTGCCAGCAGTTTCACGGGGACAGCTGGAAACACCATATATTTT.

A word on this clone: The same CDR3 also results from other DNA sequences found in this sample. The CDR3 DNA reads as TGTGCCAGCAGTTACTCGGCGGGAGGTACCTACGAGCAGTACTTC. It specifies CASSYSAGGTYEQYF. V usage is TRBV6-5 and J usage is TRBJ2-7, with 8 bases lining up with TRBD2. Germline V gene lookup returns CDR1 MNHEY and CDR2 SVGAGI. The CDR3 has 15 amino acids. The J segment lost 2 bases and the V segment lost 0 bases, leaving 3 bases of the junction unmatched.

The rearrangement joins TRBV5-1 to TRBJ2-5; 10 nucleotides line up with TRBD2. With V trimmed by 4 bases and J by 4 bases, 10 bases remained unmatched. Germline-derived CDR1 and CDR2 are SGHRS and YFSETQ. The CDR3 is 16 residues long. CDR3 amino acids: CASSARAGGPGETQYF. Here the CDR3 DNA reads TGCGCCAGCAGCGCACGAGCGGGGGGGCCCGGAGAGACCCAGTACTTC.

The chain employs TRBV7-9 and TRBJ1-1; tentative D call: TRBD1 (5 bases). V gave up 7 bases and J gave up 7 bases, with 22 bases separating them. Germline V lookup: CDR1 SEHNR, CDR2 FQNEAQ (reference sequence). The CDR3 extends over 15 amino acids. In DNA, the CDR3 is TGTGCCAGCACCTCACACGGGATTCCGGGGGGTGAAGCTTTCTTT. As protein: CASTSHGIPGGEAFF.

The V gene is TRBV3-1 (or the pseudogene TRBV3-2), the J gene TRBJ2-5, with D perhaps matching TRBD1 (5 bases). The CDR3 length is 15 residues. Per the germline V gene, CDR1 is LGHDT and CDR2 is YNNKEL (reference sequence). Trimming pared 0 bases from V and 2 bases from J, leaving 10 bases between. The CDR3 protein is CASSQDVGPQETQYF. The CDR3 coding sequence is TGTGCCAGCAGCCAAGATGTGGGGCCACAAGAGACCCAGTACTTC.

This chain links TRBV28 with TRBJ1-3; D gene ambiguous. CDR3 length: 15 amino acids. Trimming left V 5 bases short and J 4 bases short, with 15 bases between. Germline V gene sequence: CDR1 MDHEN, CDR2 SYDVKM. CDR3 bases: TGTGCCAGCAGTCCCCCCCCAGTGGGCGGAAACACCATATATTTT. This translates into CASSPPPVGGNTIYF. The full variable domain, completed using reference TRBV28 and TRBJ1-3, is DVKVTQSSRYLVKRTGEKVFLECVQDMDHENMFWYRQDPGLGLRLIYFSYDVKMKEKGDIPEGYSVSREKKERFSLILESASTNQTSMYLCASSPPPVGGNTIYFGEGSWLTVV.

The V and J genes are TRBV7-9 and TRBJ1-2; 10 bases agree with TRBD1. Germline assignment: CDR1 SEHNR and CDR2 FQNEAQ (reference sequence). V gave up 4 bases and J gave up 6 bases; unmatched junction bases: 5. The CDR3 loop spans 14 amino acids. The CDR3 nucleotides are TGTGCCAGCAGCTCGACAGGGGGCAGAGATGGCTACACCTTC. This encodes CASSSTGGRDGYTF.

In nucleotides, the CDR3 is TGTGCCAGCAGTGAAGCAGGGACTAGCGGGGCGGGGGGCACAGATACGCAGTATTTT. It codes for CASSEAGTSGAGGTDTQYF. The V gene is TRBV2, the J gene TRBJ2-3; 13 bases agree with TRBD2. Germline assignment: CDR1 SNHLY and CDR2 FYNNEI. The CDR3 has 19 amino acids. The trim removed 0 bases at V and 1 base at J, leaving 7 bases unmatched. The full variable domain, in which reference TRBV2 and TRBJ2-3 provide the parts outside the CDR3, is EPEVTQTPSHQVTQMGQEVILRCVPISNHLYFYWYRQILGQKVEFLVSFYNNEISEKSEIFDDQFSVERPDGSNFTLKIRSTKLEDSAMYFCASSEAGTSGAGGTDTQYFGPGTRLTVL.